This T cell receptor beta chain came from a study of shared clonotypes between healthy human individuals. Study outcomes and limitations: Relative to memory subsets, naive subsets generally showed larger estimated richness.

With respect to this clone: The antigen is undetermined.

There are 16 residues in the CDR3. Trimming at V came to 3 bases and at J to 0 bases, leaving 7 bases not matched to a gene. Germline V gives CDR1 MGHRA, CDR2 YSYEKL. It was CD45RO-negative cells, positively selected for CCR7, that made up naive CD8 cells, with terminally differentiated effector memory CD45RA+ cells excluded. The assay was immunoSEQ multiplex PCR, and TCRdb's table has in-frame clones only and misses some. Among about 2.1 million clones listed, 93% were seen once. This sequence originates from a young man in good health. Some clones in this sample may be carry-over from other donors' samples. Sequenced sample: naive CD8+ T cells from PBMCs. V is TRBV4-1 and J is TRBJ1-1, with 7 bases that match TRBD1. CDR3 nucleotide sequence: TGCGCCAGCAGCCAGACACCGACAGGGATGAACACTGAAGCTTTCTTT. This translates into CASSQTPTGMNTEAFF.